A single sample gave rise to the 26 T cell receptor beta chains below, sequenced in a study of blood T cell repertoires in COVID-19. Only in-frame clones appear in the TCRdb table, and some are missing; sequencing was by immunoSEQ multiplex PCR. The table has nearly 350,000 clones, roughly 87% seen once. Material: PBMCs or T cells enriched from blood (not recorded which). Source of these receptors: a woman aged 30 to 39 who had recovered from COVID-19.

V is TRBV4-1 and J is TRBJ2-1; TRBD1 matches at 11 bases. The CDR3 is 15 residues long. Trimming cost V 6 bases and J 6 bases; bases outside gene matches: 7. The V gene's germline CDR1 is MGHRA and CDR2 YSYEKL. Here the CDR3 DNA reads TGCGCCAGCAGTCAGAGTGGGACAGGGGGCAATGAGCAGTTCTTC. Its translation is CASSQSGTGGNEQFF.

This clone has a single count. The chain joins TRBV5-8 to TRBJ2-5; 9 positions agree with TRBD2. V lost 4 bases, J lost 2 bases, and 12 bases stayed unmatched. The CDR3 runs 17 residues. In germline, CDR1 is SGHTS, CDR2 YDEGEE. The CDR3 sequence: CASSPGAGLAKQETQYF. CDR3 nucleotide sequence: TGTGCCAGCAGCCCAGGAGCGGGACTAGCTAAACAAGAGACCCAGTACTTC.

V is TRBV19 and J is TRBJ2-5; 7 nucleotides align to TRBD1. Germline V gene sequence: CDR1 LNHDA, CDR2 SQIVND (reference sequence). J gave up 1 base and V 6 bases, and 8 bases lay outside the gene matches. The CDR3 is 15 residues long. The CDR3 sequence: CASSTGQSGQETQYF. The DNA of the CDR3 is TGTGCCAGTAGCACGGGACAGTCGGGCCAAGAGACCCAGTACTTC.

The chain couples TRBV5-8 to TRBJ2-1; D is perhaps TRBD1 (5 bases). This CDR3 spans 17 amino acids. In germline, CDR1 is SGHTS, CDR2 YDEGEE. V was trimmed by 0 bases and J by 1 base, leaving 14 bases between them. This chain's CDR3 is CASSLGVGQGSYNEQFF. The DNA of the CDR3 is TGTGCCAGCAGCTTGGGGGTTGGGCAGGGATCCTACAATGAGCAGTTCTTC.

This clone was picked up a small number of times. V usage is TRBV30 and J usage is TRBJ1-3; D may be TRBD1 (5 bases). Trimming shortened V by 4 bases and J by 4 bases, and 14 bases separated the two germline ends. The CDR3 loop spans 14 amino acids. Germline CDR1 and CDR2: GTSNPN and SVGIG (reference sequence). The CDR3 DNA sequence: TGTGCCTGGACCAACGGGGGAGGAGGAAACACCATATATTTT. Encoded protein: CAWTNGGGGNTIYF.

The rearrangement joins TRBV9 to TRBJ2-1, with TRBD1 matching over 8 bases. This CDR3 region has 14 residues. Trimming removed 4 bases from V and 8 bases from J; junction bases left unmatched: 8. Germline V gene data show CDR1 as SGDLS and CDR2 as YYNGEE. The CDR3: CASSRRQGSDEQFF. CDR3 nucleotide sequence: TGTGCCAGCAGCAGGCGACAGGGGTCCGATGAGCAGTTCTTC. Drawing the rest from reference TRBV9 and TRBJ2-1, the complete variable domain is DSGVTQTPKHLITATGQRVTLRCSPRSGDLSVYWYQQSLDQGLQFLIQYYNGEERAKGNILERFSAQQFPDLHSELNLSSLELGDSALYFCASSRRQGSDEQFFGPGTRLTVL.

This clone was detected once. This chain joins TRBV5-1 and TRBJ1-6; 7 bases match TRBD1. The J segment lost 5 bases and the V segment lost 0 bases, leaving 5 bases of the junction unmatched. Germline V lookup: CDR1 SGHRS, CDR2 YFSETQ. This CDR3 has 16 amino acids. In nucleotides, the CDR3 is TGCGCCAGCAGCTTGGGCCTCGGGACAGATAATTCACCCCTCCACTTT. This translates into CASSLGLGTDNSPLHF.

The V gene is TRBV11-2, the J gene TRBJ2-7, with D maybe TRBD1 (6 bases). The germline CDR1 and CDR2 sequences are SGHAT and FQNNGV. V shed 5 bases and J shed 5 bases, with 19 bases lying between them. The CDR3 runs to 15 residues. CDR3 bases: TGTGCCAGCAGCCTAATACAGGGTTCGTGGGACGAGCAGTACTTC. It codes for CASSLIQGSWDEQYF.

This clone was found once. This rearrangement joins TRBV15 to TRBJ2-1; 9 bases map to TRBD2. This CDR3 contains 15 residues. The germline V gene has CDR1 LNHNV and CDR2 YYDKDF (reference sequence). Trimming removed 1 base from V and 9 bases from J; junction bases left unmatched: 7. The CDR3 loop is CATSRVAGGLSEQFF. CDR3 DNA sequence: TGTGCCACCAGCAGAGTTGCGGGGGGGCTAAGTGAGCAGTTCTTC.

This chain joins TRBV3-1 (or the pseudogene TRBV3-2) and TRBJ2-5, with D perhaps matching TRBD1 (6 bases). CDR3 length equals 16 residues. CDR1 LGHDT and CDR2 YNNKEL come from the germline V gene (reference sequence). The germline V and J ends were trimmed by 0 bases and 5 bases, with 16 bases remaining between them. The CDR3 nucleotides read TGTGCCAGCAGCCAAGATCGGGCAGGCCAGGGGGAGACCCAGTACTTC. Its translation: CASSQDRAGQGETQYF.

The gene calls are TRBV5-6 and TRBJ2-1; D gene uncertain. The germline V gene has CDR1 SGHDT and CDR2 YYEEEE. The germline V and J ends were trimmed by 0 bases and 6 bases, with 7 bases remaining between them. CDR3 length: 13 residues. The CDR3 protein is CASSLVHSNEQFF. In DNA form, the CDR3 reads TGTGCCAGCAGCTTGGTCCATTCCAATGAGCAGTTCTTC. Drawing the rest from reference TRBV5-6 and TRBJ2-1, the complete variable domain is DAGVTQSPTHLIKTRGQQVTLRCSPKSGHDTVSWYQQALGQGPQFIFQYYEEEERQRGNFPDRFSGHQFPNYSSELNVNALLLGDSALYLCASSLVHSNEQFFGPGTRLTVL.

This sequence joins TRBV27 and TRBJ2-7, with TRBD1 matching 8 bases. The CDR3 is 15 amino acids. The V gene end was trimmed by 6 bases and the J gene end by 3 bases; junction bases not matched to a gene: 10. CDR1 MNHEY and CDR2 SMNVEV come from the germline V gene (reference sequence). DNA for the CDR3: TGTGCCAGCAGCGAGTCGGACAGGGCCTACTACGAGCAGTACTTC. Its protein is CASSESDRAYYEQYF.

This chain links TRBV14 with TRBJ2-7, with D maybe TRBD2 (7 bases). Germline-derived CDR1 and CDR2 are SGHDN and FVKESK. Trimming took 2 bases from V and 6 from J, leaving 14 bases between them. The CDR3 covers 14 residues. CDR3 DNA sequence: TGTGCCAGCAGCCAAATCCCGGGGGGCGGCGAGCAGTACTTC. This codes for CASSQIPGGGEQYF. Full variable domain (remainder filled in from reference TRBV14 and TRBJ2-7): EAGVTQFPSHSVIEKGQTVTLRCDPISGHDNLYWYRRVMGKEIKFLLHFVKESKQDESGMPNNRFLAERTGGTYSTLKVQPAELEDSGVYFCASSQIPGGGEQYFGPGTRLTVT.

The V and J genes are TRBV5-1 and TRBJ1-6; D gene ambiguous. Between the trimmed V and J ends, which lost 5 bases and 5 bases, there was a span of 11 bases. Germline values: CDR1 SGHRS, CDR2 YFSETQ. CDR3 length equals 14 residues. In DNA, the CDR3 is TGCGCCAGCAGTTTACAGCTTAATAATTCACCCCTCCACTTT. This encodes CASSLQLNNSPLHF.

In its sample, this clone was seen a few times. V and J are TRBV5-6 and TRBJ2-2; the match to TRBD1 covers 7 bases. Trimming cost V 3 bases and J 4 bases; bases outside gene matches: 0. Germline assignment: CDR1 SGHDT and CDR2 YYEEEE. CDR3 length: 13 residues. The CDR3 spells CASSWDSTGELFF. The CDR3 DNA sequence: TGTGCCAGCAGCTGGGACAGCACCGGGGAGCTGTTTTTT.

This clone was found once. The V and J genes are TRBV5-4 and TRBJ2-5; 8 bases map to TRBD2. The CDR3 spans 17 residues. Per germline, CDR1 SGHNT and CDR2 YYREEE (reference sequence). Trimming cost V 2 bases and J 5 bases; bases outside gene matches: 14. CDR3 DNA sequence: TGTGCCAGCAGCTTCGGGGGGGCCTTGTCTGTAGGGGAGACCCAGTACTTC. This translates into CASSFGGALSVGETQYF.

The V and J genes are TRBV27 and TRBJ2-1; 14 positions agree with TRBD2. The germline V gene encodes CDR1 MNHEY and CDR2 SMNVEV (reference sequence). This CDR3 spans 17 amino acids. V was clipped by 5 bases and J by 7 bases; unmatched bases: 10. The CDR3 is CASSQLTSGGAENEQFF. The DNA for the CDR3 is TGTGCCAGCAGTCAACTGACTAGCGGGGGGGCCGAGAATGAGCAGTTCTTC.

This clone was recorded a few times. The chain is built from TRBV3-1 (or the pseudogene TRBV3-2) and TRBJ2-4; 14 nucleotides align to TRBD2. Looked up from germline, CDR1 is LGHDT and CDR2 is YNNKEL (reference sequence). CDR3 length equals 20 residues. Losses at the gene ends were 2 bases for V and 0 bases for J; bases not matched to a gene: 9. In nucleotides, the CDR3 is TGTGCCAGCAGCCAACTTACGACTAGCGGGGGGGCCCTAGCCAAAAACATTCAGTACTTC. It codes for CASSQLTTSGGALAKNIQYF.

The chain combines TRBV19 with TRBJ2-4; 10 positions agree with TRBD1. Trimming at V came to 2 bases and at J to 4 bases, leaving 11 bases not matched to a gene. The CDR3 extends over 18 amino acids. Per germline, CDR1 LNHDA and CDR2 SQIVND (reference sequence). This chain's CDR3 is CASSILQPGQGLKNIQYF. For the CDR3, the DNA is TGTGCCAGTAGTATACTGCAACCGGGACAGGGGCTGAAAAACATTCAGTACTTC.

The CDR3 region has the DNA TGTGCCAGCAGCCGCCCGACAGGGAGAAGTGGCTACACCTTC. Protein: CASSRPTGRSGYTF. The V gene is TRBV3-1 (or the pseudogene TRBV3-2), the J gene TRBJ1-2; the match to TRBD1 covers 7 bases. V gave up 4 bases and J gave up 7 bases; unmatched junction bases: 9. The CDR3 consists of 14 residues. The germline V gene encodes CDR1 LGHDT and CDR2 YNNKEL (reference sequence).

The V gene is TRBV21-1, the J gene TRBJ2-7; TRBD1 is taken as the D call from the table, unchecked against the DNA. TRBV21-1 is noted as a pseudogene. CDR3 length: 14 residues. This CDR3 reads CASIDRDRGYEQYF. CDR3 coding DNA: TGTGCCAGCATAGACCGGGACAGGGGTTACGAGCAGTACTTC.

The table lists this clone with a count of one. The V and J genes are TRBV2 and TRBJ2-5; TRBD2 matches at 10 bases. The CDR3 contains 17 residues. The germline CDR1 and CDR2 sequences are SNHLY and FYNNEI. V lost 2 bases and J lost 2; bases outside the gene matches: 8. CDR3: CASSEFEAGGDQETQYF. For the CDR3, the DNA is TGTGCCAGCAGTGAATTCGAAGCGGGGGGGGATCAAGAGACCCAGTACTTC. Filled out from reference TRBV2 and TRBJ2-5, the complete variable domain reads EPEVTQTPSHQVTQMGQEVILRCVPISNHLYFYWYRQILGQKVEFLVSFYNNEISEKSEIFDDQFSVERPDGSNFTLKIRSTKLEDSAMYFCASSEFEAGGDQETQYFGPGTRLLVL.

The V gene is TRBV3-1 (or the pseudogene TRBV3-2), the J gene TRBJ2-7, with 8 bases identical to TRBD1. CDR3 size: 16 residues. Germline CDR1 and CDR2: LGHDT and YNNKEL (reference sequence). Unmatched junction bases numbered 10, after V lost 3 bases and J lost 3 bases. The CDR3 loop is CASSQASGGLSYEQYF. CDR3 coding DNA: TGTGCCAGCAGCCAGGCCTCAGGGGGCTTGAGCTACGAGCAGTACTTC.

This chain links TRBV27 with TRBJ1-1; D is possibly TRBD1 (5 bases). The CDR3 covers 13 residues. The germline CDR1 and CDR2 sequences are MNHEY and SMNVEV (reference sequence). Trimming took 5 bases from V and 0 from J, leaving 7 bases between them. The CDR3 bases are TGTGCCAGCAGTCTGACAGTGAACACTGAAGCTTTCTTT. Its protein is CASSLTVNTEAFF.

The V gene is TRBV27, the J gene TRBJ2-3; possibly TRBD2 for D (5 bases). The CDR3 contains 13 residues. The germline V gene has CDR1 MNHEY and CDR2 SMNVEV (reference sequence). The ends were cut back, 5 bases at V and 5 bases at J, with 11 bases in the middle. CDR3 sequence (DNA): TGTGCCAGCAGTCGAGGGTATGGAGATACGCAGTATTTT. Translated, it gives CASSRGYGDTQYF.

This rearrangement joins TRBV19 to TRBJ2-2; maybe TRBD1 (6 bases). Germline CDR1 LNHDA, CDR2 SQIVND (reference sequence). The ends were cut back, 0 bases at V and 4 bases at J, with 18 bases in the middle. The CDR3 is 18 amino acids. CDR3: CASSIDRAGVMSTGELFF. For the CDR3, the DNA is TGTGCCAGTAGTATAGATCGGGCAGGGGTGATGAGCACCGGGGAGCTGTTTTTT.